This TCR beta chain derives from a study of PD-L1 blockade in urothelial cancer. Sequencing used immunoSEQ multiplex PCR; TCRdb keeps in-frame clones, though not all of them. The sample holds 75,000 to 95,000 clones, more than 90% seen once. The TCR sequence derives from a man aged 55 to 69 with urothelial cancer. The sequences come from PBMCs, collected around atezolizumab (anti-PD-L1) treatment.

The CDR3 DNA reads as TGCGCCAGCAGCCAAGCGCTGCGCGGGAGGGCCTACAATGAGCAGTTCTTC. Translated, it gives CASSQALRGRAYNEQFF. The chain couples TRBV4-1 to TRBJ2-1; 9 bases line up with TRBD2. Trimming removed 1 base from V and 2 bases from J; junction bases left unmatched: 6. CDR1 MGHRA and CDR2 YSYEKL come from the germline V gene. CDR3 length: 17 amino acids.